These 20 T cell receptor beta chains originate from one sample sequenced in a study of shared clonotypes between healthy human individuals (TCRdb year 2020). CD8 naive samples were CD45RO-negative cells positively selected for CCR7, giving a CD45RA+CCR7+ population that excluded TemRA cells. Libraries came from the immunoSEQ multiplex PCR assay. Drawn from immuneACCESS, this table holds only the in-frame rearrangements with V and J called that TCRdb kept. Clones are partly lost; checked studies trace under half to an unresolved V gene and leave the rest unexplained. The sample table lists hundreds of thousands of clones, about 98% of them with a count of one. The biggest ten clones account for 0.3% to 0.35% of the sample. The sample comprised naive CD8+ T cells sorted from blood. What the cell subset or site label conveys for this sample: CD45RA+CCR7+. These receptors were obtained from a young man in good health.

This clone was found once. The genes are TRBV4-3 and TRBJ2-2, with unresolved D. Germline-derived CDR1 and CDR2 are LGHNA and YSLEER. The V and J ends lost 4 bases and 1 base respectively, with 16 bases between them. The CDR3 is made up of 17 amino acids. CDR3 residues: CASSLSADHLNTGELFF. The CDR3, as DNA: TGCGCCAGCAGCCTGTCGGCCGACCACTTGAACACCGGGGAGCTGTTTTTT.

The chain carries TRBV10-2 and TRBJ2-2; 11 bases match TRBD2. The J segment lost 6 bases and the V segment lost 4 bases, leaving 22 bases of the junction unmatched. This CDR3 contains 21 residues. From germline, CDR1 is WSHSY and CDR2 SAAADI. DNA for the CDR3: TGCGCCAGCAGTGTCCGGATAGCTAGCGGGAGGCCCGGGATGACCGCCGGGGAGCTGTTTTTT. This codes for CASSVRIASGRPGMTAGELFF.

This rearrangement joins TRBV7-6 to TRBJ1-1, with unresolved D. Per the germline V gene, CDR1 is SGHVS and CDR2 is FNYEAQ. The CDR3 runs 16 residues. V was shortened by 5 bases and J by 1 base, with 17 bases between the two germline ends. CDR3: CASSPTTGRANTEAFF. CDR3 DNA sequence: TGTGCCAGCAGCCCTACGACGGGGAGGGCGAACACTGAAGCTTTCTTT.

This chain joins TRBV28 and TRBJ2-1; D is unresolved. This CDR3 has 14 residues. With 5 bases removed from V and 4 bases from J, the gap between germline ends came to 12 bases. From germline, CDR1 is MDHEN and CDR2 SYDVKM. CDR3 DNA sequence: TGTGCCAGCAGTCCCCGGGCCCCTTACAATGAGCAGTTCTTC. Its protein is CASSPRAPYNEQFF.

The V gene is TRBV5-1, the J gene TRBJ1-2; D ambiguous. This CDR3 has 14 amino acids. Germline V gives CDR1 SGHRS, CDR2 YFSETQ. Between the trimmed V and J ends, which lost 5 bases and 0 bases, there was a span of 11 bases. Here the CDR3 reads CASSDGLANYGYTF. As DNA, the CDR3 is TGCGCCAGCAGTGACGGGTTAGCTAACTATGGCTACACCTTC.

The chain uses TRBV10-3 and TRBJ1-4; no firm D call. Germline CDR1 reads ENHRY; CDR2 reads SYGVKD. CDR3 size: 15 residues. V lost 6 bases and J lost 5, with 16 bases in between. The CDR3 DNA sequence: TGTGCCATCAGCCCCGACGGGAAGCTCAATGAAAAACTGTTTTTT. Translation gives CAISPDGKLNEKLFF.

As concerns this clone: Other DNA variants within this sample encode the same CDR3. The CDR3 region is CASSESGADTQYF. Written as DNA, the CDR3 is TGCGCCAGCAGTGAAAGCGGGGCGGATACGCAGTATTTT. The chain links TRBV10-1 to TRBJ2-3; 7 nucleotides align to TRBD2. The CDR3 extends over 13 amino acids. The germline gives CDR1 WNHNN, CDR2 SYGVQD (reference sequence). Trimming took 3 bases from V and 6 from J; bases not matched to a gene: 3.

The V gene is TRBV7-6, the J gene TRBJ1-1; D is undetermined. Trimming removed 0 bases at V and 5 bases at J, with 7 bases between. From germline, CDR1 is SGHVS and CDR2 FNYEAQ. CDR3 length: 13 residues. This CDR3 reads CASSLASPTEAFF. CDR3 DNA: TGTGCCAGCAGCTTAGCCAGCCCAACTGAAGCTTTCTTT.

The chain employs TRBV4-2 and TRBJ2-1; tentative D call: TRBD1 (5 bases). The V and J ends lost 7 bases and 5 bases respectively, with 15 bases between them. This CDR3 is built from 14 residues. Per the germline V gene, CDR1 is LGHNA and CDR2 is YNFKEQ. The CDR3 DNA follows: TGTGCCAGCAACCCTATAGGGGTTAACAATGAGCAGTTCTTC. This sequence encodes CASNPIGVNNEQFF.

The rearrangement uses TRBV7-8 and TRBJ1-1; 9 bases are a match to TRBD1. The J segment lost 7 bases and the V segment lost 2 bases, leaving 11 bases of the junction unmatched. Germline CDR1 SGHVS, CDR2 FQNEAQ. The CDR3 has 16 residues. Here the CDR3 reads CASSLSTGTGLDEAFF. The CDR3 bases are TGTGCCAGCAGCTTAAGTACCGGGACAGGGTTAGATGAAGCTTTCTTT. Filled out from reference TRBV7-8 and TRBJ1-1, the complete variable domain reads GAGVSQSPRYKVAKRGQDVALRCDPISGHVSLFWYQQALGQGPEFLTYFQNEAQLDKSGLPSDRFFAERPEGSVSTLKIQRTQQEDSAVYLCASSLSTGTGLDEAFFGQGTRLTVV.

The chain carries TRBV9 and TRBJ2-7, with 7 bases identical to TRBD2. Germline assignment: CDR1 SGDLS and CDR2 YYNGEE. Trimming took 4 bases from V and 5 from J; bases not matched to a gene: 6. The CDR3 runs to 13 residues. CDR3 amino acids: CASSPHREDEQYF. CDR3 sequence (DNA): TGTGCCAGCAGCCCTCATCGGGAGGACGAGCAGTACTTC.

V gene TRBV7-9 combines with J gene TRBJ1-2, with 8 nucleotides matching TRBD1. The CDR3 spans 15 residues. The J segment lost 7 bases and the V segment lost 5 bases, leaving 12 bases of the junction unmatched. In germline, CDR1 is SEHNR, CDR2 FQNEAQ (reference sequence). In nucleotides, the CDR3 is TGTGCCAGCAGCCCCAACACGGGACAGGTCGGTGGCTACACCTTC. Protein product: CASSPNTGQVGGYTF.

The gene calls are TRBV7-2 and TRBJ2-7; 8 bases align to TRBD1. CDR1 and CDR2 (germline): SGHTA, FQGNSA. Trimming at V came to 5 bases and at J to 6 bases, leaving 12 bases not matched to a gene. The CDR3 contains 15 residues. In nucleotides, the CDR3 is TGTGCCAGCAGCCCTCTTACAGGGGGTCGCGGCGAGCAGTACTTC. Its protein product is CASSPLTGGRGEQYF.

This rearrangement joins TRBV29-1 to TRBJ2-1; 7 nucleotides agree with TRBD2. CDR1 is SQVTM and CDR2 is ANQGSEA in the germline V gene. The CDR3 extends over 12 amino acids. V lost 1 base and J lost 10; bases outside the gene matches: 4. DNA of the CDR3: TGCAGCGTTGAAGGGGGGGGATGGGAGCAGTTCTTC. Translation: CSVEGGGWEQFF.

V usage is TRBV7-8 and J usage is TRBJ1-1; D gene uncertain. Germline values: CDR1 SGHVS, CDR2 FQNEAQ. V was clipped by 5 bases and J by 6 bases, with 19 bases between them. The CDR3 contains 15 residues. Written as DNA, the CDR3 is TGTGCCAGCAGCCCTAAGTCGGGGAACTGGGCTGAAGCTTTCTTT. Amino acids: CASSPKSGNWAEAFF. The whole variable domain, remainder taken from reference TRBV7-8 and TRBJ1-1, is GAGVSQSPRYKVAKRGQDVALRCDPISGHVSLFWYQQALGQGPEFLTYFQNEAQLDKSGLPSDRFFAERPEGSVSTLKIQRTQQEDSAVYLCASSPKSGNWAEAFFGQGTRLTVV.

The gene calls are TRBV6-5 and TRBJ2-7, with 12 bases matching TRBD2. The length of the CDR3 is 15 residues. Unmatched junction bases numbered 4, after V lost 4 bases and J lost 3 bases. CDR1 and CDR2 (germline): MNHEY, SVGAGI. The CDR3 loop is CASSWTSGTYYEQYF. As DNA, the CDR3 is TGTGCCAGCAGTTGGACTAGCGGGACCTACTACGAGCAGTACTTC.

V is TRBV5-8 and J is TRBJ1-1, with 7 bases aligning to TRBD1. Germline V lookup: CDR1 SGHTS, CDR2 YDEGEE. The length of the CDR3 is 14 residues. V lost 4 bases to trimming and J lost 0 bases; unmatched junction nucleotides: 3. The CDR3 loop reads CASSLTGMNTEAFF. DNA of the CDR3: TGTGCCAGCAGCCTGACAGGGATGAACACTGAAGCTTTCTTT.

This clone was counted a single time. The CDR3: CASKGWAGVEETQYF. For the CDR3, the DNA is TGCGCCAGCAAAGGTTGGGCGGGAGTCGAAGAGACCCAGTACTTC. The chain couples TRBV10-2 to TRBJ2-5, with 7 bases lining up with TRBD2. The V segment lost 7 bases and the J segment 3 bases; nucleotides outside the gene matches: 11. Per germline, CDR1 WSHSY and CDR2 SAAADI. The CDR3 consists of 15 residues.

Here the CDR3 reads CASSDSGLSDEQFF. The CDR3 coding sequence is TGTGCCAGCAGTGACTCAGGCCTGAGCGATGAGCAGTTCTTC. This rearrangement joins TRBV2 to TRBJ2-1; D unclear. Germline lookup yields CDR1 SNHLY and CDR2 FYNNEI. The CDR3 is made up of 14 amino acids. With 3 bases removed from V and 8 bases from J, the gap between germline ends came to 14 bases.

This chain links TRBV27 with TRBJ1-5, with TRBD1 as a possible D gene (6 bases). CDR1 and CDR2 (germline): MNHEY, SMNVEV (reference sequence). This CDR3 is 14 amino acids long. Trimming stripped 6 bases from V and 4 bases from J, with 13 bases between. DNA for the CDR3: TGTGCCAGCAGGGGGGCCGCGGGGAATCAGCCCCAGCATTTT. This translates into CASRGAAGNQPQHF.